These 20 T cell receptor beta chains share one sample of origin, sequenced in a study of blood T cell repertoires in COVID-19. Repertoires were generated with immunoSEQ multiplex PCR, while TCRdb's copy carries only in-frame clones and drops some. The sample carries around 120,000 clones, about 90% recorded once. Sequenced sample: peripheral blood. The receptors derive from a woman aged 45-60 years with active or convalescent COVID-19.

This clone was seen once. The chain joins TRBV5-8 to TRBJ1-4; tentative D call: TRBD1 (5 bases). The CDR3 sequence is 13 residues long. The V gene's germline CDR1 is SGHTS and CDR2 YDEGEE. V lost 1 base to trimming and J lost 12 bases, with 13 bases between them. The CDR3 DNA is TGTGCCAGCAGCTTGATGTGGGGCGGGGAACTGTTTTTT. Its protein product is CASSLMWGGELFF.

The chain couples TRBV10-1 to TRBJ2-5, with 7 bases lining up with TRBD2. V shed 6 bases and J 5 bases; nucleotides not matched to a gene: 3. Germline V lookup: CDR1 WNHNN, CDR2 SYGVQD (reference sequence). The length of the CDR3 is 12 residues. The CDR3 DNA follows: TGCGCCAGCAGGACTAGCCTGGAGACCCAGTACTTC. Amino acid sequence: CASRTSLETQYF.

This clone showed up just once. The chain combines TRBV27 with TRBJ2-1; 10 bases map to TRBD2. Trimming cost V 7 bases and J 2 bases; bases outside gene matches: 2. This CDR3 has 14 amino acids. Germline CDR1 MNHEY, CDR2 SMNVEV (reference sequence). CDR3 sequence (DNA): TGTGCCAGCACTACTAGCGGGACCTACAATGAGCAGTTCTTC. As protein: CASTTSGTYNEQFF.

The V gene is TRBV7-3, the J gene TRBJ1-1; 8 bases match TRBD1. Germline CDR1 is SGHTA and CDR2 is FQGTGA. V was clipped by 3 bases and J by 0 bases; unmatched bases: 3. CDR3 length: 15 amino acids. The CDR3 is CASSFGTGLNTEAFF. The CDR3, as DNA: TGTGCCAGCAGCTTTGGGACAGGACTGAACACTGAAGCTTTCTTT.

The rearrangement uses TRBV3-1 (or the pseudogene TRBV3-2) and TRBJ1-1; D is uncertain. Trimming took off 2 bases at V and 4 bases at J, with 11 bases between the two ends. The CDR3 consists of 14 residues. Germline V gene sequence: CDR1 LGHDT, CDR2 YNNKEL (reference sequence). CDR3: CASSQSSGATEAFF. The CDR3 bases are TGTGCCAGCAGCCAATCTTCGGGAGCCACTGAAGCTTTCTTT.

V gene TRBV6-2 or TRBV6-3 combines with J gene TRBJ2-3; TRBD1 matches 9 bases. The trim removed 2 bases at V and 0 bases at J, leaving 9 bases unmatched. The CDR3 has 18 amino acids. From germline, CDR1 is MNHEY and CDR2 SVGEGT. In DNA, the CDR3 is TGTGCCAGCAGTTACGTGGGACAGGGACCAATTAGCACAGATACGCAGTATTTT. As protein: CASSYVGQGPISTDTQYF.

The J gene is TRBJ1-6, the V gene TRBV28; 7 bases line up with TRBD1. Germline assignment: CDR1 MDHEN and CDR2 SYDVKM. The V gene end was trimmed by 6 bases and the J gene end by 9 bases; junction bases not matched to a gene: 8. This CDR3 has 14 amino acids. DNA of the CDR3: TGTGCCAGCAGAAGGACAGGTGGGGGTTCACCCCTCCACTTT. Translating gives CASRRTGGGSPLHF.

Points on this clone: The sample has other DNA sequences that encode this CDR3 too. V is TRBV27 and J is TRBJ2-2, with D hard to call. The CDR3 spans 14 residues. The germline gives CDR1 MNHEY, CDR2 SMNVEV (reference sequence). Trimming pared 3 bases from V and 2 bases from J, leaving 7 bases between. The chain's CDR3 is CASSFEVNTGELFF. CDR3 bases: TGTGCCAGCAGTTTTGAGGTCAACACCGGGGAGCTGTTTTTT.

V and J are TRBV19 and TRBJ2-7; D possibly corresponds to TRBD2 (5 bases). This CDR3 has 14 amino acids. V dropped 3 bases and J dropped 2 bases, with 11 bases sitting between them. Germline V gene data show CDR1 as LNHDA and CDR2 as SQIVND (reference sequence). This chain's CDR3 is CASSINDYTYEQYF. The CDR3 region has the DNA TGTGCCAGTAGTATCAACGACTACACCTACGAGCAGTACTTC.

The chain combines TRBV6-5 with TRBJ1-2; D remains ambiguous. The CDR3 runs 12 residues. Germline lookup yields CDR1 MNHEY and CDR2 SVGAGI. Trimming left V 9 bases short and J 2 bases short, with 10 bases between. CDR3: CASKAGNYGYTF. The CDR3 DNA follows: TGTGCCAGTAAAGCCGGGAACTATGGCTACACCTTC.

This chain uses TRBV19 with TRBJ2-3; 8 bases align to TRBD1. This CDR3 comprises 15 residues. The trim removed 3 bases at V and 3 bases at J, leaving 5 bases unmatched. Germline values: CDR1 LNHDA, CDR2 SQIVND (reference sequence). For the CDR3, the DNA is TGTGCCAGTAGTATCGGACAGGGCTCTACAGATACGCAGTATTTT. It specifies CASSIGQGSTDTQYF.

V gene TRBV7-3 combines with J gene TRBJ2-3; no reliable D call. Germline V gene sequence: CDR1 SGHTA, CDR2 FQGTGA. V was clipped by 6 bases and J by 1 base, with 8 bases between them. CDR3 length: 13 residues. The CDR3 region is CASSGSGTDTQYF. The CDR3 coding sequence is TGTGCCAGCAGTGGCAGCGGCACAGATACGCAGTATTTT.

The chain combines TRBV5-1 with TRBJ1-1, with a tentative D call TRBD1 (5 bases). The V and J ends lost 0 bases and 5 bases respectively, with 11 bases between them. Germline CDR1 reads SGHRS; CDR2 reads YFSETQ. The CDR3 has 14 amino acids. CDR3 nucleotides: TGCGCCAGCAGCTTGGCGGGTAGGGGAACTGAAGCTTTCTTT. Translating gives CASSLAGRGTEAFF.

This sequence joins TRBV23-1 and TRBJ2-1; tentatively, D is TRBD1 (6 bases). TRBV23-1 is an ORF, and what it does is uncertain. V was pared by 3 bases and J by 6 bases, with 15 bases between. The CDR3 extends over 15 amino acids. This CDR3 reads CASSHPEAGANEQFF. Written as DNA, the CDR3 is TGCGCCAGCAGTCATCCTGAGGCAGGGGCCAATGAGCAGTTCTTC.

The rearrangement links TRBV10-3 to TRBJ2-1; TRBD2 matches at 9 bases. The V gene's germline CDR1 is ENHRY and CDR2 SYGVKD. The J segment lost 8 bases and the V segment lost 10 bases, leaving 12 bases of the junction unmatched. The CDR3 covers 14 residues. The CDR3 sequence is CASGAGGPGDEQFF. DNA of the CDR3: TGTGCCAGCGGGGCGGGAGGGCCGGGTGATGAGCAGTTCTTC.

This clone was seen a single time. The chain is built from TRBV6-2 or TRBV6-3 and TRBJ2-3, with 9 positions matching TRBD2. V was clipped by 6 bases and J by 6 bases; unmatched bases: 13. Germline CDR1 is MNHEY and CDR2 is SVGEGT. The CDR3 has 16 residues. CDR3 protein: CASRYSGLAGTDTQYF. CDR3 DNA sequence: TGTGCCAGCAGGTACAGCGGGCTAGCGGGGACCGATACGCAGTATTTT.

This rearrangement joins TRBV30 to TRBJ1-6; D perhaps matches TRBD1 (6 bases). V was clipped by 4 bases and J by 10 bases, with 17 bases between them. The CDR3 has 14 residues. Germline-derived CDR1 and CDR2 are GTSNPN and SVGIG (reference sequence). This chain's CDR3 is CAWTTGYFLSPLHF. The CDR3 DNA is TGTGCCTGGACCACAGGGTATTTTCTGTCACCCCTCCACTTT. The whole variable domain, remainder taken from reference TRBV30 and TRBJ1-6, is SQTIHQWPATLVQPVGSPLSLECTVEGTSNPNLYWYRQAAGRGLQLLFYSVGIGQISSEVPQNLSASRPQDRQFILSSKKLLLSDSGFYLCAWTTGYFLSPLHFGNGTRLTVT.

The J gene is TRBJ1-6, the V gene TRBV12-5; a weak D match, TRBD1 (5 bases). This CDR3 comprises 14 residues. Germline CDR1 reads LGHNT; CDR2 reads FRNRAP. Trimming left V 10 bases short and J 5 bases short, with 15 bases between. This chain's CDR3 is CAKSRDCDNSPLHF. As DNA, the CDR3 is TGTGCTAAATCCAGGGATTGTGATAATTCACCCCTCCACTTT.

V and J are TRBV28 and TRBJ2-1; perhaps TRBD2 as D (6 bases). V gave up 2 bases and J gave up 0 bases, with 8 bases separating them. Germline-derived CDR1 and CDR2 are MDHEN and SYDVKM. The CDR3 is made up of 15 amino acids. Here the CDR3 DNA reads TGTGCCAGCAGTTTACCCGGGAGCTCCTACAATGAGCAGTTCTTC. Encoded protein: CASSLPGSSYNEQFF.

This chain uses TRBV10-1 with TRBJ2-1; 12 bases align to TRBD2. Germline V gene data show CDR1 as WNHNN and CDR2 as SYGVQD (reference sequence). V trimming: 6 bases; J trimming: 6 bases; junction bases outside the gene matches: 9. The CDR3 has 16 residues. The CDR3 DNA sequence: TGCGCCAGCAGGCGACTAGCGGGAGTCGGGGTCAATGAGCAGTTCTTC. This encodes CASRRLAGVGVNEQFF.